The clone carrying this T cell receptor beta chain came up a few times. These data are taken from a study of human T cells and chemical hapten exposure. At the level of the study: Patients were given diphenylcyclopropenone on the scalp weekly across the roughly 25-week study.

The length of the CDR3 is 14 residues. Germline V gene sequence: CDR1 SQVTM, CDR2 ANQGSEA. V shed 5 bases and J 6 bases; nucleotides not matched to a gene: 3. TCRdb reprocessed the RACE reads with MiXCR, giving one entry per CDR3 protein. Of 150,000 to 200,000 distinct CDR3 sequences in the sample, about a fifth were seen once. Time point here: patch test 1, 2 weeks after DPC sensitization. The treatment is: therapeutic diphenylcyclopropenone sensitization with weekly scalp DPC. Non-pregnant alopecia patients aged 18 to 70, suitable for DPC therapy. This sequence joins TRBV29-1 and TRBJ2-1, with TRBD2 identical over 14 bases. Material: whole blood, obtained in connection with sensitization to the hapten diphenylcyclopropenone (DPC). The receptor's source is a woman aged 45 to 65 with alopecia areata. Some clones in this sample may be carry-over from other donors' samples. The CDR3 spells CSVRLAGGGNEQFF. CDR3 nucleotides: TGCAGCGTTCGACTAGCGGGAGGGGGCAATGAGCAGTTCTTC.